These 3 T cell receptor beta chains share one sample of origin, sequenced in a study of blood T cell repertoires in COVID-19 (TCRdb year 2020). The method was the immunoSEQ multiplex PCR assay. What TCRdb holds here is the immuneACCESS table cut down to in-frame rearrangements. Part of the clones is not present; checked against another copy, under half of the missing clones reflect an unresolved V gene, and the others are unexplained. The sample table holds around 260,000 clones, of which about 86% were seen once. The top ten clones comprise approximately 4.5% of the sample. The source material was PBMCs or T cells enriched from blood (not recorded which). The receptors were gathered from a man aged 30 to 39 with acute COVID-19.

The chain recombines TRBV12-3 or TRBV12-4 with TRBJ1-2, with a possible D match to TRBD1 (6 bases). The CDR3 covers 13 residues. Trimming left V 6 bases short and J 4 bases short, with 12 bases between. CDR3 coding DNA: TGTGCCAGCAGCATACAGGGAAGCTATGGCTACACCTTC. Its translation is CASSIQGSYGYTF.

The rearrangement links TRBV5-1 to TRBJ2-5; D gene ambiguous. The CDR3 is made up of 15 amino acids. Trimming cost V 4 bases and J 0 bases, with 13 bases left between them. Germline lookup yields CDR1 SGHRS and CDR2 YFSETQ. In DNA, the CDR3 is TGCGCCAGCAGCCCCCGAGCCGCGAACCAAGAGACCCAGTACTTC. Protein: CASSPRAANQETQYF.

The V and J genes are TRBV9 and TRBJ1-6; weak D call: TRBD1 (5 bases). Germline loops: CDR1 SGDLS, CDR2 YYNGEE. This CDR3 has 15 residues. The V end was cut by 5 bases, the J end by 5 bases, with 14 bases between. CDR3 loop: CASRGGGTDNSPLHF. The DNA of the CDR3 is TGTGCCAGCAGAGGTGGGGGGACGGATAATTCACCCCTCCACTTT. The full variable domain, rest sourced from reference TRBV9 and TRBJ1-6, is DSGVTQTPKHLITATGQRVTLRCSPRSGDLSVYWYQQSLDQGLQFLIQYYNGEERAKGNILERFSAQQFPDLHSELNLSSLELGDSALYFCASRGGGTDNSPLHFGNGTRLTVT.